This entry features one TCR beta chain sequence. Clones were read by immunoSEQ multiplex PCR, and TCRdb kept only the in-frame ones, dropping some. The sample lists around 120,000 clones, about nine tenths occurring once. This entry belongs to a study of blood T cell repertoires in COVID-19. This sequence originates from a man aged 55 to 70 with COVID-19, enrolled during active disease. The sequenced material came from peripheral blood.

CDR3 region: CASSLRTVNTGELFF. The DNA for the CDR3 is TGCGCCAGCAGCTTGAGGACAGTGAACACCGGGGAGCTGTTTTTT. The chain recombines TRBV5-1 with TRBJ2-2; maybe TRBD1 (6 bases). The CDR3 spans 15 residues. V was cut by 1 base and J by 1 base, with 8 bases left in between. Germline V gives CDR1 SGHRS, CDR2 YFSETQ.